The following is a TCR beta chain sequence with its context. Its target antigen remains unknown. One base away there is no much larger clone; base qualities are not given. The data stem from a study of blood T cell repertoires in COVID-19 (dated by TCRdb to the early 2020s). Background for the entire study: Collaborator samples came from the United States, Italy and Spain and covered acute and convalescent phases of COVID-19. The sample metadata nearly always contained a de-identified subject ID, COVID-19 status, age in years and sex. The dataset comprised deeply sampled blood TCRbeta repertoires from subjects exposed to, actively infected with, or recovered from COVID-19. The prospective study material was composed of cDNA or gDNA derived from T cells, B-cell-depleted T cells, or PBMCs. HLA class I and class II types, where available, came from metadata supplied by the sample provider rather than from assay-based typing. A freely available public database, intended as a resource for researchers studying the immune response to SARS-CoV-2, is where the repertoires were released. The samples were drawn from two sources: the first 160 participants of the ongoing ImmuneRACE study, and 1,254 subjects contributed by 6 global collaborators.

For CDR1 and CDR2, the germline V gene (reference sequence) lists SEHNR and FQNEAQ. Germline trimming: 2 bases from V, 5 bases from J; junction bases outside gene matches: 11. Taken from cysteine to phenylalanine, the CDR3 has 16 residues. CDR3 DNA is the only sequence kept; it has 48 bases, read in frame from the first base. Whole blood was collected in K2EDTA tubes by collaborating institutions according to the institutions' own protocols. For TCRbeta analysis, collaborator samples were shipped as frozen whole blood, as isolated PBMCs, or as DNA extracted from either sample type. Summary of the overall study and its limitations: The quantity of clinical and demographic metadata differed by source and by participant and was supplied without curation.

The immunoSEQ Assay, a bias-controlled multiplex PCR, was used to amplify TCRbeta CDR3 regions from genomic DNA. On the study's bioinformatics: The number of nucleated cells in each sample was estimated by amplification of reference gene primers within the assay. To quantify the absolute abundance of each unique TCRbeta CDR3 rearrangement, sequence reads were collapsed and filtered. For each sample, productive Simpson clonality was calculated as the square root of Simpson's diversity index over productive rearrangements. The table comes from immuneACCESS by way of TCRdb, which keeps in-frame sequences with V and J called. Part of the clones is missing from these tables; in studies checked, under half for an unresolved V gene and the rest for unknown reasons. V and J calls and clone size come straight from that table; D and trimming were deduced from the DNA. The sample data list about 120,000 clones, and more than 75% of these were observed just once. Around 3.6% of the sample goes to the ten largest clones.

The origin of this receptor is a man aged 50 to 60 with active COVID-19. The chain was built from TRBV7-9 and TRBJ2-5; TRBD1 fits 7 bases in the junction. The sample was peripheral blood. The nucleotides read TGTGCCAGCAGCTTACCCCAGGGGGAGTTGTATGAGACCCAGTACTTC. The translation is CASSLPQGELYETQYF.